The 12 T cell receptor beta chains below all came from one sample that was sequenced in a study of cytomegalovirus exposure and HLA in healthy donors. Vbeta (60) and Jbeta (13) primers were used in the PCR. Some clones are missing from TCRdb's copy, which holds only in-frame ones; the method was immunoSEQ multiplex PCR. In the table there are some 67,000 clones, roughly 78% of which are singletons. Sequenced material: PBMCs. The receptors originated from a man aged 35 to 55 in good health and CMV-seronegative.

The chain is built from TRBV29-1 and TRBJ2-2; TRBD1 matches 8 bases. The CDR3 has 13 amino acids. V lost 5 bases, J lost 6 bases, and 5 bases stayed unmatched. From germline, CDR1 is SQVTM and CDR2 ANQGSEA. DNA for the CDR3: TGCAGCGTTTCAAACAGGGGGGCCGGGGAGCTGTTTTTT. This encodes CSVSNRGAGELFF.

The chain couples TRBV18 to TRBJ2-7; the D gene is possibly TRBD1 (6 bases). Looked up from germline, CDR1 is KGHSH and CDR2 is LQKENI. Trimming took off 3 bases at V and 6 bases at J, with 18 bases between the two ends. This CDR3 is built from 15 residues. The CDR3 sequence is CASSPQAGVIGEQYF. The CDR3 coding sequence is TGTGCCAGCTCACCTCAGGCAGGGGTCATAGGCGAGCAGTACTTC.

The V gene is TRBV5-4, the J gene TRBJ1-2, with D uncertain. Trimming removed 4 bases at V and 5 bases at J, with 18 bases between. Germline-derived CDR1 and CDR2 are SGHNT and YYREEE (reference sequence). This CDR3 contains 15 residues. This chain's CDR3 is CASSPRGRPMYGYTF. DNA for the CDR3: TGTGCCAGCAGCCCAAGAGGCAGACCGATGTATGGCTACACCTTC.

The J gene is TRBJ1-2, the V gene TRBV7-2; TRBD1 matches 7 bases. There are 16 residues in the CDR3. Losses at the gene ends were 5 bases for V and 4 bases for J; bases not matched to a gene: 13. CDR1 and CDR2 from the germline V gene are SGHTA and FQGNSA. The CDR3 DNA reads TGTGCCAGCAGCCCCCGAGGAGGGGGCCGGAGCTATGGCTACACCTTC. Translation gives CASSPRGGGRSYGYTF. Complete variable domain (other parts from reference TRBV7-2 and TRBJ1-2): GAGVSQSPSNKVTEKGKDVELRCDPISGHTALYWYRQSLGQGLEFLIYFQGNSAPDKSGLPSDRFSAERTGGSVSTLTIQRTQQEDSAVYLCASSPRGGGRSYGYTFGSGTRLTVV.

Comment on this clone: The junction differs from germline at one of its ends, possibly a read error. The chain joins TRBV7-9 to TRBJ2-5, with unresolved D. CDR1 SEHNR and CDR2 FQNEAQ come from the germline V gene (reference sequence). There are 16 residues in the CDR3. The CDR3 sequence: CSSSLVIPKFGETQYF. In nucleotides, the CDR3 is TGTTCCAGCAGCTTAGTCATTCCCAAATTCGGGGAGACCCAGTACTTC. Using reference TRBV7-9 and TRBJ2-5 for the parts outside the CDR3, the full variable domain is DTGVSQNPRHKITKRGQNVTFRCDPISEHNRLYWYRQTLGQGPEFLTYFQNEAQLEKSRLLSDRFSAERPKGSFSTLEIQRTEQGDSAMYLCSSSLVIPKFGETQYFGPGTRLLVL.

The chain recombines TRBV7-9 with TRBJ2-2, with 8 bases fitting TRBD1. CDR1 and CDR2 from the germline V gene are SEHNR and FQNEAQ (reference sequence). V shed 6 bases, J shed 8 bases, and the junction held 11 bases outside the gene matches. The length of the CDR3 is 15 residues. The CDR3, as DNA: TGTGCCAGCAGGACCAGGGGGCGCGACTCAGGGGAGCTGTTTTTT. It encodes CASRTRGRDSGELFF.

The chain recombines TRBV11-2 with TRBJ1-2; the D gene is possibly TRBD1 (5 bases). This CDR3 is 14 amino acids long. Trimming removed 0 bases from V and 4 bases from J, with 9 bases in between. Germline-derived CDR1 and CDR2 are SGHAT and FQNNGV. CDR3 protein: CASSLDRGIYGYTF. In DNA, the CDR3 is TGTGCCAGCAGCTTAGATCGGGGGATCTATGGCTACACCTTC.

CDR3 bases: TGTGCTAGTGGTTTGAGCCCGAACACTGAAGCTTTCTTT. Translating gives CASGLSPNTEAFF. This rearrangement joins TRBV12-5 to TRBJ1-1; D remains ambiguous. Germline CDR1 LGHNT, CDR2 FRNRAP. The CDR3 has 13 amino acids. V lost 2 bases to trimming and J lost 1 base, with 5 bases between them.

Only a few counts were recorded for this clone. The chain combines TRBV29-1 with TRBJ2-3; 7 bases align to TRBD2. The germline V gene encodes CDR1 SQVTM and CDR2 ANQGSEA. After removal of 4 bases from V and 3 bases from J, the junction contained 7 bases not matched to a gene. The CDR3 is 14 residues long. The CDR3 DNA is TGCAGCGTTGCTTCCGGGGGGAGGACAGATACGCAGTATTTT. Protein sequence: CSVASGGRTDTQYF.

This chain links TRBV4-1 with TRBJ2-2, with 8 bases identical to TRBD2. Germline V CDR1 and CDR2: MGHRA, YSYEKL. This CDR3 comprises 15 residues. Trimming removed 4 bases from V and 5 bases from J; junction bases left unmatched: 6. CDR3 sequence (DNA): TGCGCCAGCAGCCCTGCGGGGGGACGGACCGGGGAGCTGTTTTTT. This encodes CASSPAGGRTGELFF.

This chain uses TRBV5-6 with TRBJ2-1; tentative D call: TRBD2 (5 bases). The CDR3 has 13 amino acids. Looked up from germline, CDR1 is SGHDT and CDR2 is YYEEEE. Trimming took 3 bases from V and 7 from J, leaving 11 bases between them. CDR3 amino acids: CASSYTRRNEQFF. The CDR3 nucleotides are TGTGCCAGCAGCTATACGCGGAGGAATGAGCAGTTCTTC.

The chain is built from TRBV2 and TRBJ2-3; no clear D gene. The CDR3 runs 14 residues. CDR1 is SNHLY and CDR2 is FYNNEI in the germline V gene. V lost 5 bases and J 1 base, leaving 10 bases between the germline ends. Here the CDR3 DNA reads TGTGCCAGCAGTATCATCACGGGCACAGATACGCAGTATTTT. The encoded protein is CASSIITGTDTQYF. Filled out from reference TRBV2 and TRBJ2-3, the complete variable domain reads EPEVTQTPSHQVTQMGQEVILRCVPISNHLYFYWYRQILGQKVEFLVSFYNNEISEKSEIFDDQFSVERPDGSNFTLKIRSTKLEDSAMYFCASSIITGTDTQYFGPGTRLTVL.